Shown below are 14 T cell receptor beta chains from a single sample sequenced in a study of beta chain features in type 1 diabetes. The entirety of the isolated RNA underwent reverse transcription, so expressed TCRB transcripts were sequenced. Clones were sequenced by immunoSEQ multiplex PCR, and TCRdb holds only the in-frame ones, with some missing. The table lists around 300,000 clones, 12% to 15% of them singletons, with around 7% in the top ten. Source material: central memory CD4+ T cells from blood. Receptors originate from a man aged 25 to 40 in good health.

This clone has a handful of counts. This sequence joins TRBV6-1 and TRBJ1-2; TRBD1 is a possible D gene (6 bases). The V end was cut by 6 bases, the J end by 4 bases, with 12 bases between. Per the germline V gene, CDR1 is MNHNS and CDR2 is SASEGT. The CDR3 is 13 residues long. CDR3 sequence (DNA): TGTGCCAGCAGGACAGGAGTTATCTATGGCTACACCTTC. This translates into CASRTGVIYGYTF.

V usage is TRBV30 and J usage is TRBJ2-1; 7 bases fit TRBD1. V was pared by 1 base and J by 13 bases, with 10 bases of the junction left unmatched. The CDR3 totals 13 residues. Germline values: CDR1 GTSNPN, CDR2 SVGIG (reference sequence). CDR3 bases: TGTGCCTGGAGTGCCCACACCGGGACAGAACAGTTCTTC. Its translation: CAWSAHTGTEQFF.

The table lists this clone with a few counts. The chain links TRBV5-1 to TRBJ2-7; maybe TRBD1 (5 bases). In germline, CDR1 is SGHRS, CDR2 YFSETQ. The CDR3 is 15 amino acids. Trimming pared 3 bases from V and 4 bases from J, leaving 17 bases between. The CDR3 is CASSSGEGARYEQYF. The CDR3 DNA follows: TGCGCCAGCAGCTCGGGTGAAGGGGCTCGGTACGAGCAGTACTTC.

Turning to this clone: Other nucleotide sequences in the sample specify the same CDR3. This sequence joins TRBV19 and TRBJ2-1, with D perhaps TRBD1 (6 bases). Germline lookup yields CDR1 LNHDA and CDR2 SQIVND (reference sequence). The CDR3 covers 15 residues. Trimming removed 7 bases from V and 0 bases from J, with 13 bases in between. The CDR3, as DNA: TGTGCCAGTACCATGGACAGAAGCTCCTACAATGAGCAGTTCTTC. As protein: CASTMDRSSYNEQFF.

The table lists this clone with a few counts. The gene calls are TRBV11-2 and TRBJ2-7, with D hard to call. Germline V gene data show CDR1 as SGHAT and CDR2 as FQNNGV. Trimming removed 1 base at V and 2 bases at J, with 9 bases between. This CDR3 comprises 14 residues. CDR3 sequence reads: CASSLGTATYEQYF. The CDR3 DNA sequence: TGTGCCAGCAGCTTAGGTACGGCGACCTACGAGCAGTACTTC.

The chain employs TRBV9 and TRBJ2-3; D may be TRBD1 or TRBD2 (5 bases each). Germline lookup yields CDR1 SGDLS and CDR2 YYNGEE. V was cut by 0 bases and J by 12 bases, with 11 bases left in between. The CDR3 has 12 residues. Here the CDR3 reads CASSVVYGDQYF. The CDR3 nucleotides read TGTGCCAGCAGCGTAGTATACGGGGACCAGTATTTT. The full variable domain, in which reference TRBV9 and TRBJ2-3 provide the parts outside the CDR3, is DSGVTQTPKHLITATGQRVTLRCSPRSGDLSVYWYQQSLDQGLQFLIQYYNGEERAKGNILERFSAQQFPDLHSELNLSSLELGDSALYFCASSVVYGDQYFGPGTRLTVL.

In the case of this clone: The same CDR3 can be traced to other DNA sequences in this sample. The chain uses TRBV14 and TRBJ2-5; 13 bases match TRBD2. Unmatched junction bases numbered 10, after V lost 0 bases and J lost 6 bases. Germline values: CDR1 SGHDN, CDR2 FVKESK. The CDR3 has 18 residues. The chain's CDR3 is CASSQDRLTSGGKKTQYF. The CDR3 DNA sequence: TGTGCCAGCAGCCAAGATAGGCTGACTAGCGGGGGGAAGAAGACCCAGTACTTC. The full variable domain, its missing parts supplied by reference TRBV14 and TRBJ2-5, is EAGVTQFPSHSVIEKGQTVTLRCDPISGHDNLYWYRRVMGKEIKFLLHFVKESKQDESGMPNNRFLAERTGGTYSTLKVQPAELEDSGVYFCASSQDRLTSGGKKTQYFGPGTRLLVL.

This clone was picked up a small number of times. The chain joins TRBV5-4 to TRBJ1-2; D is undetermined. The CDR3 covers 12 residues. Trimming removed 3 bases at V and 6 bases at J, with 9 bases between. Germline CDR1 is SGHNT and CDR2 is YYREEE (reference sequence). CDR3 bases: TGTGCCAGCAGCTATCTAAAGGATGGCTACACCTTC. Translating gives CASSYLKDGYTF. Together with reference TRBV5-4 and TRBJ1-2, the CDR3 gives the full variable domain: ETGVTQSPTHLIKTRGQQVTLRCSSQSGHNTVSWYQQALGQGPQFIFQYYREEENGRGNFPPRFSGLQFPNYSSELNVNALELDDSALYLCASSYLKDGYTFGSGTRLTVV.

The sample holds a few counts of this clone. The chain combines TRBV19 with TRBJ2-5; TRBD1 matches at 8 bases. The CDR3 is made up of 16 amino acids. V trimming: 3 bases; J trimming: 7 bases; junction bases outside the gene matches: 13. In germline, CDR1 is LNHDA, CDR2 SQIVND (reference sequence). This chain's CDR3 is CASSIGGQGVLGTQYF. Here the CDR3 DNA reads TGTGCCAGTAGTATTGGCGGACAGGGCGTCTTAGGGACCCAGTACTTC.

The chain has TRBV5-1 and TRBJ2-5; D is perhaps TRBD1 (6 bases). CDR3 size: 15 residues. V was clipped by 4 bases and J by 5 bases, with 18 bases between them. Per germline, CDR1 SGHRS and CDR2 YFSETQ. The DNA for the CDR3 is TGCGCCAGCAGCAAGACGGACAGCCCGAGCGAGACCCAGTACTTC. Translated, it gives CASSKTDSPSETQYF. Using reference TRBV5-1 and TRBJ2-5 for the parts outside the CDR3, the full variable domain is KAGVTQTPRYLIKTRGQQVTLSCSPISGHRSVSWYQQTPGQGLQFLFEYFSETQRNKGNFPGRFSGRQFSNSRSEMNVSTLELGDSALYLCASSKTDSPSETQYFGPGTRLLVL.

This chain connects TRBV29-1 to TRBJ2-6; D not certain. Germline assignment: CDR1 SQVTM and CDR2 ANQGSEA. The V end lost 2 bases, the J end lost 0 bases, and 8 bases lay between the germline ends. The CDR3 contains 15 residues. For the CDR3, the DNA is TGCAGCGTTGAACTCCGGACCTCTGGGGCCAACGTCCTGACTTTC. Translated: CSVELRTSGANVLTF.

This clone was detected once. The chain has TRBV19 and TRBJ1-4; weak D call: TRBD1 (5 bases). V was shortened by 6 bases and J by 7 bases, with 15 bases between the two germline ends. Per the germline V gene, CDR1 is LNHDA and CDR2 is SQIVND (reference sequence). The CDR3 spans 14 residues. The CDR3 DNA sequence: TGTGCCAGTAGGCCCGGAGGGGCGGGTGAAAAACTGTTTTTT. It is translated as CASRPGGAGEKLFF.

CDR3 residues: CASSLVSAGNEQFF. The CDR3 DNA reads as TGTGCCAGCAGCTTGGTATCGGCCGGCAATGAGCAGTTCTTC. The chain has TRBV5-6 and TRBJ2-1; D unresolved. Trimming left V 0 bases short and J 6 bases short, with 10 bases between. CDR1 and CDR2 from the germline V gene are SGHDT and YYEEEE. The CDR3 length is 14 residues.

This clone was observed at least ten times. Germline is not matched at one junction end, which may reflect a read error. This rearrangement joins TRBV19 to TRBJ1-5; TRBD1 is a possible D gene (6 bases). In germline, CDR1 is LNHDA, CDR2 SQIVND (reference sequence). This CDR3 has 16 residues. The CDR3 DNA reads as TGTGCCAGTAGTTTAGAACCGGGACACAGCAATCAGCCCCAGCATTTT. This translates into CASSLEPGHSNQPQHF.